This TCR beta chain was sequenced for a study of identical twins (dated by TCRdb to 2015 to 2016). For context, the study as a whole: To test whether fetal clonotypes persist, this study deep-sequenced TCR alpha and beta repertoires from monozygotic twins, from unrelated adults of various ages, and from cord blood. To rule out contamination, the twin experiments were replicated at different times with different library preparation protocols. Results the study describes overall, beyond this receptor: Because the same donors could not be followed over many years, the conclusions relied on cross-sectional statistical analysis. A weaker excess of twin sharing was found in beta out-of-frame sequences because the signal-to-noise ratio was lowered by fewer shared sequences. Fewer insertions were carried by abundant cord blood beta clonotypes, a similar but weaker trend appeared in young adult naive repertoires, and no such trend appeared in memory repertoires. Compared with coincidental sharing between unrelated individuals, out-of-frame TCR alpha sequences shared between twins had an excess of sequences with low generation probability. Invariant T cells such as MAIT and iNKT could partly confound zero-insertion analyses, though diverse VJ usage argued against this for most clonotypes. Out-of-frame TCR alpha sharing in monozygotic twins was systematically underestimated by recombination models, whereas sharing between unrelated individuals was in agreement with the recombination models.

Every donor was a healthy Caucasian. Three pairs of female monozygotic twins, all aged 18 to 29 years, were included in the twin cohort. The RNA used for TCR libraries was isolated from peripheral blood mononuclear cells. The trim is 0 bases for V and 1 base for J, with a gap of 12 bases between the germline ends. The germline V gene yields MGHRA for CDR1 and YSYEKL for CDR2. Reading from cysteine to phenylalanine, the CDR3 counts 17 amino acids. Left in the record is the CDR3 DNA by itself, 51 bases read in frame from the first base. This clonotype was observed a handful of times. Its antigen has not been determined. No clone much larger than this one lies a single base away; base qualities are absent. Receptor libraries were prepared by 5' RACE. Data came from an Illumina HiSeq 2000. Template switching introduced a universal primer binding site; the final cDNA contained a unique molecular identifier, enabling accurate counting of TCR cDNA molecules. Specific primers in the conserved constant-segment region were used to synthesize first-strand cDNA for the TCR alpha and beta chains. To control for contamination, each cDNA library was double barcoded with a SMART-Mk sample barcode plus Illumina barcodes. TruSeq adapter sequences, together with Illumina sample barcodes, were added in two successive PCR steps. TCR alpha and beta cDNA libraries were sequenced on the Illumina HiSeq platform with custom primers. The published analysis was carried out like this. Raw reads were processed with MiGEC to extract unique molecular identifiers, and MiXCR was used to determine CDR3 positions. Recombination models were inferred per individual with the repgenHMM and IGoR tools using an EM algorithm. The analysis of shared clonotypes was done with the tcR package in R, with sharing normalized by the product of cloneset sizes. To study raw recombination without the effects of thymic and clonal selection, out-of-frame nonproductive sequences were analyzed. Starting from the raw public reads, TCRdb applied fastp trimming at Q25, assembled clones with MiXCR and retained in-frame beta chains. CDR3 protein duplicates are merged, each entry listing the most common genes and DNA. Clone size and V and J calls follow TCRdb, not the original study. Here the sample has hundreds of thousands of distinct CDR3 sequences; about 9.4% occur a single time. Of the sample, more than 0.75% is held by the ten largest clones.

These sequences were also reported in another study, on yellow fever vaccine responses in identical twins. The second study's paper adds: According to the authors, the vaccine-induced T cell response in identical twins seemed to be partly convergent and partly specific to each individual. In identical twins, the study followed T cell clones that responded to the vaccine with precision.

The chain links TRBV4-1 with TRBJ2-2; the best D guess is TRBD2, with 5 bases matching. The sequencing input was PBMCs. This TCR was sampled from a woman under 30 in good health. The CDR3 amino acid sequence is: CASSQERISGNTGELFF. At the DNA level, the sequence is TGCGCCAGCAGCCAAGAAAGGATCAGCGGGAACACCGGGGAGCTGTTTTTT.